Shown below are 18 T cell receptor beta chains from a single sample sequenced in a study of vaccination effects on CD4 cells after COVID-19 (dated by TCRdb to between 2022 and 2023). In the ViraFEST assay, PBMC were stimulated with viral peptide pools, and antigen-specific CD4+ T cell clonotypes were then identified by expansion using TCR sequencing. After approximately eleven days of culture, CD4+ T cells were isolated with the EasySep CD4+ T cell isolation kit. PCR-confirmed SARS-CoV-2 infection had occurred in convalescent patients between March and December 2020, before the Alpha, Beta and Delta variants emerged in the United States. What these receptors recognize is not known. The library was prepared using the immunoSEQ multiplex PCR assay. TCRdb's version of the immuneACCESS table is confined to in-frame rearrangements and falls short of the full clone set. An unresolved V gene accounts for under half of the shortfall where checked; the remainder is of unknown origin. This sample lists 40,000 to 50,000 clones; roughly two thirds were detected once. Roughly 30% of the sample goes to the ten largest clones.

The sequenced sample was CD4+ T cells from PBMCs cultured with a peptide pool, obtained before COVID-19 vaccination. The receptors derive from a human donor who had a prior SARS-CoV-2 infection.

The genes are TRBV7-8 and TRBJ2-7; D uncertain. This CDR3 is 13 amino acids long. Germline V gene lookup returns CDR1 SGHVS and CDR2 FQNEAQ. V lost 2 bases, J lost 2 bases, and 7 bases lay in between. The CDR3 sequence: CASSLQLAYEQYF. As DNA, the CDR3 is TGTGCCAGCAGCTTACAGCTAGCCTACGAGCAGTACTTC.

This clone was seen many times. The rearrangement links TRBV21-1 to TRBJ2-7; the listed D gene, TRBD1, was not tested against the DNA. TRBV21-1 is recorded as a pseudogene. This CDR3 has 14 amino acids. The CDR3 here is CASSKDGQDYEQYF. The CDR3 coding sequence is TGTGCCAGCAGCAAAGATGGACAGGACTACGAGCAGTACTTC.

The chain carries TRBV20-1 and TRBJ2-7; D is unclear. The V gene's germline CDR1 is DFQATT and CDR2 SNEGSKA (reference sequence). The CDR3 runs to 12 residues. The germline V and J ends were trimmed by 3 bases and 2 bases, with 8 bases remaining between them. CDR3 sequence: CSASQPTYEQYF. CDR3 DNA: TGCAGTGCTAGTCAGCCTACCTACGAGCAGTACTTC.

The gene calls are TRBV5-1 and TRBJ2-1; a weak D match, TRBD2 (5 bases). Germline V gives CDR1 SGHRS, CDR2 YFSETQ. The CDR3 covers 13 residues. V was trimmed by 7 bases and J by 6 bases, leaving 14 bases between them. CDR3 sequence: CASRPGLGNEQFF. The DNA of the CDR3 is TGCGCCAGCCGCCCGGGGTTGGGCAATGAGCAGTTCTTC.

The V and J genes are TRBV7-3 and TRBJ1-1, with D maybe TRBD1 (6 bases). The CDR3 extends over 13 amino acids. Germline V gene lookup returns CDR1 SGHTA and CDR2 FQGTGA. V lost 5 bases and J 1 base, leaving 8 bases between the germline ends. CDR3 protein: CASSSRGNTEAFF. The CDR3 nucleotides read TGTGCCAGCAGCAGCAGGGGGAACACTGAAGCTTTCTTT.

The chain links TRBV7-2 to TRBJ2-5; D gene unclear. V was shortened by 5 bases and J by 2 bases, with 12 bases between the two germline ends. The CDR3 has 14 amino acids. CDR1 and CDR2 (germline): SGHTA, FQGNSA. The CDR3 sequence is CASSLLNLQETQYF. DNA of the CDR3: TGTGCCAGCAGCCTACTAAACTTACAAGAGACCCAGTACTTC.

This clone was counted between two and nine times. The chain uses TRBV14 and TRBJ2-2; D perhaps matches TRBD1 (5 bases). This CDR3 is 13 amino acids long. Trimming took off 4 bases at V and 7 bases at J, with 10 bases between the two ends. CDR1 is SGHDN, CDR2 FVKESK, per germline. For the CDR3, the DNA is TGTGCCAGCAGCCCATTTAGGGGCGGGGAGCTGTTTTTT. Translated, it gives CASSPFRGGELFF.

The chain combines TRBV19 with TRBJ2-3; no reliable D call. With 4 bases removed from V and 5 bases from J, the gap between germline ends came to 13 bases. The germline gives CDR1 LNHDA, CDR2 SQIVND (reference sequence). The CDR3 covers 14 residues. The CDR3: CASSSRWAGDTQYF. The CDR3 bases are TGTGCCAGTAGTAGCCGATGGGCAGGAGATACGCAGTATTTT.

The sample holds a few counts of this clone. The gene calls are TRBV2 and TRBJ1-2; D might be TRBD1 (6 bases). Between the trimmed V and J ends, which lost 5 bases and 8 bases, there was a span of 15 bases. The V gene's germline CDR1 is SNHLY and CDR2 FYNNEI. There are 13 residues in the CDR3. The CDR3 DNA reads TGTGCCAGCAGTACGGGGGACATCTACGGCTACACCTTC. Its translation: CASSTGDIYGYTF. Looking up the rest from reference TRBV2 and TRBJ1-2 gives the full variable domain: EPEVTQTPSHQVTQMGQEVILRCVPISNHLYFYWYRQILGQKVEFLVSFYNNEISEKSEIFDDQFSVERPDGSNFTLKIRSTKLEDSAMYFCASSTGDIYGYTFGSGTRLTVV.

The rearrangement uses TRBV11-3 and TRBJ2-1; tentatively, D is TRBD2 (6 bases). Germline-derived CDR1 and CDR2 are SGHNT and YENEEA. CDR3 length: 16 residues. V lost 3 bases to trimming and J lost 5 bases, with 17 bases between them. The CDR3 DNA sequence: TGTGCCAGCAGCTTCGGACGGGAGAGTTCTCACAATGAGCAGTTCTTC. Amino acid sequence: CASSFGRESSHNEQFF.

This clone was seen only a few times. J is TRBJ2-1 and V is TRBV4-2; possible D gene TRBD2, 5 bases. V was cut by 4 bases and J by 8 bases, with 15 bases left in between. The CDR3 loop spans 14 amino acids. Germline assignment: CDR1 LGHNA and CDR2 YNFKEQ. The chain's CDR3 is CASSPEGFGDEQFF. The CDR3 DNA reads TGTGCCAGCAGCCCCGAAGGGTTCGGGGATGAGCAGTTCTTC.

This chain joins TRBV9 and TRBJ2-7, with D maybe TRBD2 (6 bases). The germline CDR1 and CDR2 sequences are SGDLS and YYNGEE. CDR3 length equals 14 residues. V was clipped by 3 bases and J by 7 bases, with 17 bases between them. This CDR3 reads CASSAEGLLGEQYF. CDR3 DNA: TGTGCCAGCAGCGCCGAGGGACTCCTTGGAGAGCAGTACTTC. Using reference TRBV9 and TRBJ2-7 for the parts outside the CDR3, the full variable domain is DSGVTQTPKHLITATGQRVTLRCSPRSGDLSVYWYQQSLDQGLQFLIQYYNGEERAKGNILERFSAQQFPDLHSELNLSSLELGDSALYFCASSAEGLLGEQYFGPGTRLTVT.

This clone was recorded a few times. This CDR3 is CSASFQAYNEQFF. The CDR3 DNA follows: TGCAGTGCTAGTTTTCAGGCCTACAATGAGCAGTTCTTC. The chain couples TRBV20-1 to TRBJ2-1; D uncertain. This CDR3 region has 13 residues. V lost 3 bases to trimming and J lost 2 bases, with 8 bases between them. CDR1 is DFQATT, CDR2 SNEGSKA, per germline (reference sequence).

This clone has a handful of counts. The chain is built from TRBV6-1 and TRBJ1-2; D perhaps matches TRBD1 (5 bases). There are 16 residues in the CDR3. CDR1 is MNHNS and CDR2 is SASEGT in the germline V gene. The germline V and J ends were trimmed by 3 bases and 2 bases, with 16 bases remaining between them. The CDR3 coding sequence is TGTGCCAGCAGTGACTTTGGGGGACGGAAAAACTATGGCTACACCTTC. Amino acids: CASSDFGGRKNYGYTF.

This chain joins TRBV11-1 and TRBJ2-1, with D perhaps matching TRBD2 (6 bases). The CDR3 totals 16 residues. With 1 base removed from V and 3 bases from J, the gap between germline ends came to 13 bases. The germline V gene encodes CDR1 SGHAT and CDR2 FQDESV (reference sequence). The CDR3 DNA follows: TGTGCCAGCAGCTTAGGTGGGAGGAGCTACTACAATGAGCAGTTCTTC. Translated: CASSLGGRSYYNEQFF. Combining the CDR3 with reference TRBV11-1 and TRBJ2-1 gives the whole variable domain EAEVAQSPRYKITEKSQAVAFWCDPISGHATLYWYRQILGQGPELLVQFQDESVVDDSQLPKDRFSAERLKGVDSTLKIQPAELGDSAMYLCASSLGGRSYYNEQFFGPGTRLTVL.

This clone was seen a handful of times. The rearrangement joins TRBV2 to TRBJ1-4, with D hard to call. Per germline, CDR1 SNHLY and CDR2 FYNNEI. The germline V and J ends were trimmed by 4 bases and 3 bases, with 12 bases remaining between them. The CDR3 has 15 amino acids. CDR3 in DNA: TGTGCCAGCAGTGTCAACAGAGCCGCTAATGAAAAACTGTTTTTT. This codes for CASSVNRAANEKLFF. Full variable domain (outside the CDR3, taken from reference TRBV2 and TRBJ1-4): EPEVTQTPSHQVTQMGQEVILRCVPISNHLYFYWYRQILGQKVEFLVSFYNNEISEKSEIFDDQFSVERPDGSNFTLKIRSTKLEDSAMYFCASSVNRAANEKLFFGSGTQLSVL.

V usage is TRBV11-2 and J usage is TRBJ1-6; D is undetermined. Germline CDR1 is SGHAT and CDR2 is FQNNGV. CDR3 length equals 15 residues. With 0 bases removed from V and 6 bases from J, the gap between germline ends came to 9 bases. The CDR3 spells CASSLDSGGNSPLHF. CDR3 sequence (DNA): TGTGCCAGCAGCTTAGATAGTGGAGGTAATTCACCCCTCCACTTT.

This sequence joins TRBV4-1 and TRBJ2-4; 9 nucleotides align to TRBD1. The CDR3 runs 13 residues. Germline trimming cut 5 bases from V and 7 bases from J; bases unmatched to any gene: 3. Germline-derived CDR1 and CDR2 are MGHRA and YSYEKL. The DNA of the CDR3 is TGCGCCAGCAGCAACGACAGGGGGAACATTCAGTACTTC. It encodes CASSNDRGNIQYF.